Below, 16 T cell receptor beta chains from the same sample are listed, as sequenced in a study of cytomegalovirus exposure and HLA in healthy donors (dated by TCRdb to between 2016 and 2019). To prepare the library, the immunoSEQ multiplex PCR assay was applied. TCRdb re-hosts the immuneACCESS table, in-frame sequences only. Its copies lack some clones; in the studies checked, an unresolved V gene accounts for under half of them, and the cause for the rest is not known. The sample data list under 300,000 clones, and 70% to 90% of these were observed just once. The biggest ten clones account for roughly 1% of the sample. The sequenced material came from PBMCs. The receptors come from a woman aged 18-30 years in good health and CMV-seronegative.

V and J are TRBV18 and TRBJ1-3; no firm D call. With 3 bases removed from V and 0 bases from J, the gap between germline ends came to 12 bases. Germline CDR1 is KGHSH and CDR2 is LQKENI. The CDR3 runs to 16 residues. The CDR3 coding sequence is TGTGCCAGCTCACCGGTCCCGGGGAACTCTGGAAACACCATATATTTT. It translates to CASSPVPGNSGNTIYF.

The chain has TRBV5-1 and TRBJ2-1; D might be TRBD1 (6 bases). V lost 2 bases, J lost 10 bases, and 13 bases lay in between. The germline V gene encodes CDR1 SGHRS and CDR2 YFSETQ. The CDR3 covers 13 residues. As DNA, the CDR3 is TGCGCCAGCAGCTTCGGGGACAATCGCGAGCAGTTCTTC. It codes for CASSFGDNREQFF. Together with reference TRBV5-1 and TRBJ2-1, the CDR3 gives the full variable domain: KAGVTQTPRYLIKTRGQQVTLSCSPISGHRSVSWYQQTPGQGLQFLFEYFSETQRNKGNFPGRFSGRQFSNSRSEMNVSTLELGDSALYLCASSFGDNREQFFGPGTRLTVL.

This sequence joins TRBV6-1 and TRBJ1-2; 8 nucleotides match TRBD1. This CDR3 contains 12 residues. Germline V gene sequence: CDR1 MNHNS, CDR2 SASEGT. After removal of 8 bases from V and 4 bases from J, the junction contained 3 bases not matched to a gene. The CDR3 sequence is CASQGAAYGYTF. The CDR3 DNA sequence: TGTGCCAGCCAGGGGGCGGCCTATGGCTACACCTTC.

This chain connects TRBV6-1 to TRBJ2-4; 7 nucleotides line up with TRBD1. With 4 bases clipped from V and 0 bases from J, the junction kept 3 bases outside the gene matches. CDR1 is MNHNS, CDR2 SASEGT, per germline. This CDR3 has 15 amino acids. CDR3 in amino acids: CASSGGQIAKNIQYF. In DNA form, the CDR3 reads TGTGCCAGCAGTGGGGGACAGATAGCCAAAAACATTCAGTACTTC.

Notes on this clone: At one end, the junction sequence differs from germline, possibly due to a read error. The V gene is TRBV6-1, the J gene TRBJ1-5, with no clear D. The germline gives CDR1 MNHNS, CDR2 SASEGT. The CDR3 has 13 amino acids. The CDR3 DNA is TGCGCGCTTTCCCGGAGGGTCAATCAGCCCCAGCATTTT. This sequence encodes CALSRRVNQPQHF.

The chain joins TRBV28 to TRBJ2-3, with 10 bases that match TRBD1. CDR1 is MDHEN and CDR2 is SYDVKM in the germline V gene. This CDR3 region has 16 residues. The junction had 5 bases not matched to a gene; V was cut back by 0 bases and J by 5 bases. CDR3 protein: CASSLWGTGARDTQYF. The CDR3, as DNA: TGTGCCAGCAGTTTATGGGGGACAGGGGCAAGAGATACGCAGTATTTT.

The chain is built from TRBV19 and TRBJ2-2; possibly TRBD1 for D (6 bases). Trimming removed 10 bases at V and 6 bases at J, with 15 bases between. CDR3 length equals 13 residues. From germline, CDR1 is LNHDA and CDR2 SQIVND (reference sequence). Written as DNA, the CDR3 is TGTGCCACATCAGCACAGGGCCCCGGGGAGCTGTTTTTT. Translation gives CATSAQGPGELFF.

This chain joins TRBV19 and TRBJ2-5; 9 bases are a match to TRBD2. Looked up from germline, CDR1 is LNHDA and CDR2 is SQIVND (reference sequence). The CDR3 length is 15 residues. J gave up 3 bases and V 7 bases, and 9 bases lay outside the gene matches. The CDR3 here is CASKTSGPTEETQYF. CDR3 DNA sequence: TGTGCCAGTAAGACTAGCGGTCCGACCGAAGAGACCCAGTACTTC. Using reference TRBV19 and TRBJ2-5 for the parts outside the CDR3, the full variable domain is DGGITQSPKYLFRKEGQNVTLSCEQNLNHDAMYWYRQDPGQGLRLIYYSQIVNDFQKGDIAEGYSVSREKKESFPLTVTSAQKNPTAFYLCASKTSGPTEETQYFGPGTRLLVL.

J is TRBJ1-2 and V is TRBV7-8; 12 bases match TRBD1. The V segment lost 1 base and the J segment 13 bases; nucleotides outside the gene matches: 10. The germline V gene has CDR1 SGHVS and CDR2 FQNEAQ. The CDR3 spans 15 residues. Written as DNA, the CDR3 is TGTGCCAGCAGCTTAGGTTCGGGACAGGGGGCGGAGGGCACCTTC. Its translation is CASSLGSGQGAEGTF.

The chain is built from TRBV28 and TRBJ2-7; 7 bases agree with TRBD1. CDR3 length: 16 residues. From germline, CDR1 is MDHEN and CDR2 SYDVKM. J gave up 1 base and V 6 bases, and 12 bases lay outside the gene matches. The CDR3: CASRATGTVVSYEQYF. The CDR3, as DNA: TGTGCCAGCAGGGCTACCGGGACAGTCGTATCCTACGAGCAGTACTTC.

The chain couples TRBV4-1 to TRBJ2-7; maybe TRBD2 (6 bases). CDR1 is MGHRA, CDR2 YSYEKL, per germline. The CDR3 is 15 amino acids. Between the trimmed V and J ends, which lost 1 base and 1 base, there was a span of 11 bases. CDR3 sequence (DNA): TGCGCCAGCAGCCAAGTAATAGGAGGGTCCTACGAGCAGTACTTC. This codes for CASSQVIGGSYEQYF.

A word on this clone: A read error may account for a junction end that differs from germline. The CDR3 loop reads CASSVDLAEKLFF. The CDR3 DNA reads TGTGCCAGCAGCGTAGATCTGGCAGAAAAATTGTTTTTT. V and J are TRBV9 and TRBJ1-4; D unclear. CDR1 and CDR2 from the germline V gene are SGDLS and YYNGEE. This CDR3 comprises 13 residues. Filled out from reference TRBV9 and TRBJ1-4, the complete variable domain reads DSGVTQTPKHLITATGQRVTLRCSPRSGDLSVYWYQQSLDQGLQFLIQYYNGEERAKGNILERFSAQQFPDLHSELNLSSLELGDSALYFCASSVDLAEKLFFGSGTQLSVL.

V is TRBV7-3 and J is TRBJ2-1, with TRBD1 matching over 8 bases. Germline V gene sequence: CDR1 SGHTA, CDR2 FQGTGA. The CDR3 loop spans 14 amino acids. J gave up 7 bases and V 3 bases, and 5 bases lay outside the gene matches. The CDR3 sequence is CASSLDRVKNEQFF. DNA of the CDR3: TGTGCCAGCAGCTTGGACAGGGTAAAGAATGAGCAGTTCTTC.

The genes are TRBV18 and TRBJ2-7; D is undetermined. Germline CDR1 KGHSH, CDR2 LQKENI. The CDR3 covers 12 residues. V lost 3 bases to trimming and J lost 3 bases, with 6 bases between them. CDR3 protein: CASSPTSYEQYF. The CDR3 nucleotides are TGTGCCAGCTCACCCACGAGCTACGAGCAGTACTTC. The complete variable domain, with remaining parts taken from reference TRBV18 and TRBJ2-7, reads NAGVMQNPRHLVRRRGQEARLRCSPMKGHSHVYWYRQLPEEGLKFMVYLQKENIIDESGMPKERFSAEFPKEGPSILRIQQVVRGDSAAYFCASSPTSYEQYFGPGTRLTVT.

The rearrangement joins TRBV4-1 to TRBJ2-3; 14 bases match TRBD2. CDR1 is MGHRA and CDR2 is YSYEKL in the germline V gene. CDR3 length: 16 amino acids. V dropped 5 bases and J dropped 8; count of bases not matched to a gene: 9. The CDR3 sequence: CASSLMTSGRAVTQYF. In nucleotides, the CDR3 is TGCGCCAGCAGCTTGATGACTAGCGGGAGGGCCGTTACGCAGTATTTT.

Only one count was recorded for this clone. The chain has TRBV19 and TRBJ1-2, with 8 bases fitting TRBD1. The CDR3 loop spans 14 amino acids. The germline V gene encodes CDR1 LNHDA and CDR2 SQIVND (reference sequence). The V segment lost 2 bases and the J segment 8 bases; nucleotides outside the gene matches: 7. The CDR3 region is CASSIRGTGSGYTF. In DNA, the CDR3 is TGTGCCAGTAGTATAAGAGGGACAGGTAGCGGCTACACCTTC.